These 26 T cell receptor beta chains originate from one sample sequenced in a study of blood T cell repertoires in COVID-19. The assay was immunoSEQ multiplex PCR, and TCRdb's table has in-frame clones only and misses some. The sample records about 74,000 clones, around 86% being singletons. The sample taken for sequencing was peripheral blood. These receptor sequences come from a woman older than 75 with active or convalescent COVID-19.

The chain carries TRBV5-4 and TRBJ1-2; D perhaps matches TRBD1 (5 bases). Trimming took 2 bases from V and 1 from J, leaving 18 bases between them. The germline gives CDR1 SGHNT, CDR2 YYREEE (reference sequence). The CDR3 loop spans 17 amino acids. The CDR3 loop is CASSFGLGQGNNYGYTF. The CDR3 nucleotides are TGTGCCAGCAGCTTTGGGCTCGGTCAGGGAAATAACTATGGCTACACCTTC.

The genes are TRBV3-1 (or the pseudogene TRBV3-2) and TRBJ1-1; D is undetermined. Trimming took 0 bases from V and 10 from J, leaving 15 bases between them. The CDR3 has 14 amino acids. From germline, CDR1 is LGHDT and CDR2 YNNKEL (reference sequence). The CDR3 nucleotides read TGTGCCAGCAGCCAAGATATCCGGATACGGGGAGCTTTCTTT. It translates to CASSQDIRIRGAFF.

The gene calls are TRBV29-1 and TRBJ1-1; D remains unclear. V was trimmed by 6 bases and J by 1 base, leaving 12 bases between them. This CDR3 has 13 residues. Germline V lookup: CDR1 SQVTM, CDR2 ANQGSEA. The CDR3 DNA follows: TGCAGCGTCTGGAGAGAGGCGAACACTGAAGCTTTCTTT. Translated: CSVWREANTEAFF. Drawing the rest from reference TRBV29-1 and TRBJ1-1, the complete variable domain is SAVISQKPSRDICQRGTSLTIQCQVDSQVTMMFWYRQQPGQSLTLIATANQGSEATYESGFVIDKFPISRPNLTFSTLTVSNMSPEDSSIYLCSVWREANTEAFFGQGTRLTVV.

The V and J genes are TRBV9 and TRBJ1-2; D uncertain. V lost 3 bases and J lost 3, with 9 bases in between. The CDR3 sequence is 13 residues long. In germline, CDR1 is SGDLS, CDR2 YYNGEE. The CDR3 here is CASSGQLDYGYTF. CDR3 coding DNA: TGTGCCAGCAGCGGGCAGCTAGACTATGGCTACACCTTC.

CDR3 DNA sequence: TGTGCCAGCAGTCTCGACCCAGGGCCTAGCACAGATACGCAGTATTTT. Translated: CASSLDPGPSTDTQYF. This chain links TRBV5-5 with TRBJ2-3, with D tentatively TRBD1 (5 bases). The CDR3 has 16 residues. Germline V gives CDR1 SGHKS, CDR2 YYEKEE (reference sequence). V gave up 5 bases and J gave up 0 bases, with 16 bases separating them.

This chain uses TRBV2 with TRBJ1-5; 10 positions agree with TRBD1. The CDR3 totals 14 residues. The ends lost 3 bases at V and 7 bases at J; junction bases unmatched: 3. Germline loops: CDR1 SNHLY, CDR2 FYNNEI. The CDR3 region has the DNA TGTGCCAGCAGTGAGGACAGGGGGACCCAGCCCCAGCATTTT. Translating it yields CASSEDRGTQPQHF.

The chain has TRBV6-4 and TRBJ2-3, with 8 positions matching TRBD2. Per germline, CDR1 MRHNA and CDR2 SNTAGT. V was clipped by 3 bases and J by 7 bases; unmatched bases: 6. This CDR3 contains 14 residues. DNA for the CDR3: TGTGCCAGCAGTGAGGCGGGGGGTACGAATACGCAGTATTTT. Protein sequence: CASSEAGGTNTQYF.

The J gene is TRBJ1-6, the V gene TRBV19; D possibly corresponds to TRBD1 (5 bases). The CDR3 covers 13 residues. Trimming pared 1 base from V and 11 bases from J, leaving 9 bases between. CDR1 LNHDA and CDR2 SQIVND come from the germline V gene (reference sequence). This CDR3 reads CASSIGSGAPLHF. The CDR3 nucleotides read TGTGCCAGTAGTATAGGGTCGGGGGCACCCCTCCACTTT.

V is TRBV5-1 and J is TRBJ2-1; 7 nucleotides line up with TRBD1. Trimming removed 0 bases from V and 5 bases from J; junction bases left unmatched: 5. The germline CDR1 and CDR2 sequences are SGHRS and YFSETQ. The length of the CDR3 is 15 residues. CDR3 sequence (DNA): TGCGCCAGCAGCTTGGACAGGGGTGACAACAATGAGCAGTTCTTC. Translated: CASSLDRGDNNEQFF.

The chain has TRBV10-3 and TRBJ2-1, with 7 bases lining up with TRBD1. The CDR3 spans 14 residues. Germline-derived CDR1 and CDR2 are ENHRY and SYGVKD. The trim removed 4 bases at V and 2 bases at J, leaving 2 bases unmatched. The CDR3 bases are TGTGCCATCAGTGGGACAGGTACCTACAATGAGCAGTTCTTC. Protein: CAISGTGTYNEQFF.

This sequence joins TRBV4-2 and TRBJ2-3; D is ambiguous. V was pared by 0 bases and J by 2 bases, with 9 bases between. Germline lookup yields CDR1 LGHNA and CDR2 YNFKEQ. CDR3 length: 15 residues. CDR3 region: CASSQEGEITDTQYF. CDR3 nucleotides: TGTGCCAGCAGCCAAGAGGGCGAGATCACAGATACGCAGTATTTT.

This chain connects TRBV30 to TRBJ1-2, with D tentatively TRBD1 (6 bases). Germline V gene lookup returns CDR1 GTSNPN and CDR2 SVGIG (reference sequence). The CDR3 is 13 amino acids. Trimming removed 0 bases from V and 6 bases from J, with 11 bases in between. The CDR3 sequence: CAWSVGGANGYTF. CDR3 nucleotides: TGTGCCTGGAGTGTAGGGGGGGCGAATGGCTACACCTTC.

This rearrangement joins TRBV5-1 to TRBJ2-2, with 9 bases aligning to TRBD1. The CDR3 spans 15 residues. With 3 bases clipped from V and 4 bases from J, the junction kept 4 bases outside the gene matches. Germline-derived CDR1 and CDR2 are SGHRS and YFSETQ. The CDR3, as DNA: TGCGCCAGCAGCTGGGACAGGGTGGCCACCGGGGAGCTGTTTTTT. Protein product: CASSWDRVATGELFF.

This sequence joins TRBV4-3 and TRBJ2-2; TRBD1 agrees at 9 bases. CDR3 length: 16 residues. The trim removed 0 bases at V and 1 base at J, leaving 0 bases unmatched. The germline gives CDR1 LGHNA, CDR2 YSLEER. The CDR3 is CASSQEGQGNTGELFF. The CDR3 DNA follows: TGCGCCAGCAGCCAAGAGGGACAGGGGAACACCGGGGAGCTGTTTTTT.

V gene TRBV9 combines with J gene TRBJ1-2, with TRBD1 identical over 9 bases. V shed 2 bases and J 8 bases; nucleotides not matched to a gene: 7. This CDR3 spans 14 amino acids. Germline loops: CDR1 SGDLS, CDR2 YYNGEE. Here the CDR3 DNA reads TGTGCCAGCAGCGTTGGGACAGGGACTCGAGGCTACACCTTC. Protein: CASSVGTGTRGYTF.

The CDR3 bases are TGTGCCAGCAGCAAAGAGGGGGTAACCGGACAGGGAAGGCCGAGTGGCTACACCTTC. Its translation: CASSKEGVTGQGRPSGYTF. The chain combines TRBV21-1 with TRBJ1-2; the D segment call TRBD1 is taken from the table without a DNA check. TRBV21-1 is reported as a pseudogene. The CDR3 totals 19 residues.

The chain has TRBV28 and TRBJ1-3, with 8 bases identical to TRBD1. The germline gives CDR1 MDHEN, CDR2 SYDVKM. This CDR3 contains 17 residues. V was pared by 6 bases and J by 0 bases, with 10 bases of the junction left unmatched. The CDR3 DNA reads TGTGCCAGCAGATCAGCAACAGGGGGATCCTCTGGAAACACCATATATTTT. Its protein is CASRSATGGSSGNTIYF.

The chain links TRBV7-8 to TRBJ2-7, with TRBD1 matching 7 bases. The ends lost 2 bases at V and 1 base at J; junction bases unmatched: 8. Germline V lookup: CDR1 SGHVS, CDR2 FQNEAQ. This CDR3 spans 16 amino acids. CDR3 bases: TGTGCCAGCAGCTTATATCGAGCAGGGGGTTCCTACGAGCAGTACTTC. Residues: CASSLYRAGGSYEQYF.

This rearrangement joins TRBV7-3 to TRBJ2-3; 9 bases are shared with TRBD2. This CDR3 is 16 amino acids long. J lost 2 bases, V lost 4 bases, and 7 bases had no gene match. Per germline, CDR1 SGHTA and CDR2 FQGTGA. For the CDR3, the DNA is TGTGCCAGCAGCTCTCACCCGGGACTAGCCACAGATACGCAGTATTTT. It translates to CASSSHPGLATDTQYF.

The chain recombines TRBV4-1 with TRBJ2-1, with 10 positions matching TRBD2. Germline CDR1 MGHRA, CDR2 YSYEKL. V lost 4 bases to trimming and J lost 7 bases; unmatched junction nucleotides: 10. The CDR3 spans 16 residues. The CDR3 here is CASSPTLAGEWNEQFF. DNA for the CDR3: TGCGCCAGCAGCCCCACGCTAGCGGGGGAGTGGAATGAGCAGTTCTTC.

The chain employs TRBV11-2 and TRBJ2-5; D call uncertain. Deletions cut 1 base from V and 4 bases from J, with 13 bases between. The CDR3 sequence is 15 residues long. Germline V lookup: CDR1 SGHAT, CDR2 FQNNGV. The DNA of the CDR3 is TGTGCCAGCAGCTTAGTAAGAGCAAGTGGAGAGACCCAGTACTTC. Its translation: CASSLVRASGETQYF.

The chain recombines TRBV11-2 with TRBJ1-6, with unresolved D. CDR1 is SGHAT, CDR2 FQNNGV, per germline. This CDR3 contains 15 residues. Trimming removed 0 bases at V and 5 bases at J, with 8 bases between. The CDR3 DNA sequence: TGTGCCAGCAGCTTAGAGGCCAGAAATAATTCACCCCTCCACTTT. The encoded protein is CASSLEARNNSPLHF.

The chain couples TRBV5-1 to TRBJ2-7, with D possibly TRBD1 on 5 matching bases. The CDR3 covers 14 residues. Germline CDR1 reads SGHRS; CDR2 reads YFSETQ. V was trimmed by 2 bases and J by 4 bases, leaving 13 bases between them. CDR3 region: CASSFTGDTYEQYF. CDR3 in DNA: TGCGCCAGCAGCTTTACAGGAGATACTTACGAGCAGTACTTC.

V and J are TRBV2 and TRBJ1-5, with D possibly TRBD1 on 5 matching bases. Germline CDR1 is SNHLY and CDR2 is FYNNEI. The V end lost 3 bases, the J end lost 3 bases, and 9 bases lay between the germline ends. The CDR3 covers 14 residues. This CDR3 reads CASSERTINQPQHF. CDR3 coding DNA: TGTGCCAGCAGTGAGAGGACAATCAATCAGCCCCAGCATTTT.

The genes are TRBV19 and TRBJ1-2; TRBD1 aligns across 7 bases. The CDR3 has 16 residues. The germline V gene encodes CDR1 LNHDA and CDR2 SQIVND (reference sequence). The ends lost 8 bases at V and 7 bases at J; junction bases unmatched: 19. CDR3 loop: CASSRDSGIKLSGYTF. The CDR3, as DNA: TGTGCCAGTTCCCGGGACAGTGGGATAAAGTTGAGTGGCTACACCTTC.

J is TRBJ1-2 and V is TRBV27, with TRBD1 matching 7 bases. The length of the CDR3 is 12 residues. Germline V gene sequence: CDR1 MNHEY, CDR2 SMNVEV (reference sequence). Trimming cost V 5 bases and J 8 bases; bases outside gene matches: 5. The CDR3 DNA reads TGTGCCAGCAGTGACAGGGCGGGAGGCTACACCTTC. It translates to CASSDRAGGYTF.